This T cell receptor (beta chain) was obtained from a study of beta chain features in type 1 diabetes. This clone showed up just once. What it binds is not known. Trimming cost V 6 bases and J 0 bases, with 21 bases left between them. There are 18 residues in the CDR3. Per the germline V gene, CDR1 is ENHRY and CDR2 is SYGVKD. The whole isolated RNA underwent reverse transcription, so sequencing captured expressed TCRB transcripts. Sequencing used immunoSEQ multiplex PCR; TCRdb keeps in-frame clones, though not all of them. The table lists fewer than 200,000 clones, roughly 8.1% of them singletons, with around 0.65% in the top ten. General study findings and limits: A greater similarity of naive, central memory and Treg TCRB repertoires was seen among patients than among healthy donors.

Material for sequencing was central memory CD4+ T cells from blood. The receptor was derived from a man younger than 35 in good health. V is TRBV10-3 and J is TRBJ2-1; a possible D gene is TRBD1 (6 bases). The DNA of the CDR3 is TGTGCCATCAGCGAATACTTAGGACAGTCGAGCTCCTACAATGAGCAGTTCTTC. Protein product: CAISEYLGQSSSYNEQFF.